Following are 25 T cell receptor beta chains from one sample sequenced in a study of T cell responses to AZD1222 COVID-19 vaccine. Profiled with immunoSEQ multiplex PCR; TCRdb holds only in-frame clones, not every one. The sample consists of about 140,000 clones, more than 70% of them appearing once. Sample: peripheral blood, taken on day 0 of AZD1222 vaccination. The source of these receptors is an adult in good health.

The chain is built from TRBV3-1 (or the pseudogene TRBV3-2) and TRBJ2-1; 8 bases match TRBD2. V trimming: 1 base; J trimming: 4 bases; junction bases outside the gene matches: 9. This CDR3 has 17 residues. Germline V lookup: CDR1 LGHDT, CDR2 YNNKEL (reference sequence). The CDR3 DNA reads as TGTGCCAGCAGCCAAGTTCGAACGGGGGGGGCTTACAATGAGCAGTTCTTC. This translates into CASSQVRTGGAYNEQFF.

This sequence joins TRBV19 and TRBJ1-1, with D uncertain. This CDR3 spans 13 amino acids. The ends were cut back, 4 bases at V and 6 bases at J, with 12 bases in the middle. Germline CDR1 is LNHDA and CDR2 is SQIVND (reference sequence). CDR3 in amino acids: CASSTFENSEAFF. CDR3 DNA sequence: TGTGCCAGTAGTACGTTTGAGAATTCTGAAGCTTTCTTT.

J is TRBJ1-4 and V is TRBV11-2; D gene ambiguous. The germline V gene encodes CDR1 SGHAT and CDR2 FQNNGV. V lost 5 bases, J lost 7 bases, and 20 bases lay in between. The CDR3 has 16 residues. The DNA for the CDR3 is TGTGCCAGCAGCCCGTTCGGGCCCCCGCCGGGTGAAAAACTGTTTTTT. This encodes CASSPFGPPPGEKLFF.

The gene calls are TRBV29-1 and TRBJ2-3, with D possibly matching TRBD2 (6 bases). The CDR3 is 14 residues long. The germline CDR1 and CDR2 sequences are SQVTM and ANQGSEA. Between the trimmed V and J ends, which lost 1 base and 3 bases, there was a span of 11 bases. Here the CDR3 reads CSVEARGLTDTQYF. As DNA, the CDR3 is TGCAGCGTTGAAGCGCGAGGACTAACAGATACGCAGTATTTT.

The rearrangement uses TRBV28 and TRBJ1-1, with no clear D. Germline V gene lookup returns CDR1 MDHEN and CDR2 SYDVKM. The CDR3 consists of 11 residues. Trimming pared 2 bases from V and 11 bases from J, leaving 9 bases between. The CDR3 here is CASSLGLRAFF. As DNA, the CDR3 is TGTGCCAGCAGTTTAGGACTTCGCGCTTTCTTT.

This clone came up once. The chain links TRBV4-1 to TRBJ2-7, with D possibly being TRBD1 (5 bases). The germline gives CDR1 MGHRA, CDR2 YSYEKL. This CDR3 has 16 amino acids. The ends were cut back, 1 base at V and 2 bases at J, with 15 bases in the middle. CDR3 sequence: CASSQVKGPLTYEQYF. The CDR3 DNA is TGCGCCAGCAGCCAAGTGAAGGGGCCCCTCACCTACGAGCAGTACTTC.

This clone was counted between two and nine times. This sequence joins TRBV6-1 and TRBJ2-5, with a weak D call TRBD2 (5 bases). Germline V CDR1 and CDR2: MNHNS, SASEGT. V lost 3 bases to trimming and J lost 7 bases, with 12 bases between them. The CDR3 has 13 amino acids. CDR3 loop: CASSDTGSATQYF. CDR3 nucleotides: TGTGCCAGCAGTGATACGGGGTCGGCGACCCAGTACTTC.

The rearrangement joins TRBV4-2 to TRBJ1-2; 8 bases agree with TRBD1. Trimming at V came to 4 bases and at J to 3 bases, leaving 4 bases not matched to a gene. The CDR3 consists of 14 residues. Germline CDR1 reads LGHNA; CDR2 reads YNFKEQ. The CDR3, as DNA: TGTGCCAGCAGCCTAACGACAGGGGACTATGGCTACACCTTC. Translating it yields CASSLTTGDYGYTF.

The CDR3, as DNA: TGTGCCAGCAGCCAAAAGGGACCGATAGGGGCCTCCTACAATGAGCAGTTCTTC. This encodes CASSQKGPIGASYNEQFF. This chain joins TRBV4-2 and TRBJ2-1; D possibly matches TRBD1 or TRBD2 (5 bases each). CDR3 length: 18 amino acids. Trimming removed 2 bases from V and 0 bases from J, with 17 bases in between. CDR1 and CDR2 (germline): LGHNA, YNFKEQ.

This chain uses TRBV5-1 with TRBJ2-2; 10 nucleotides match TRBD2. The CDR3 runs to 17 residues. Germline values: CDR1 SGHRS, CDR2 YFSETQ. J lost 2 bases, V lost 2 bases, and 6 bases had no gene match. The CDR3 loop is CASSLRPSGSNTGELFF. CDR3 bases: TGCGCCAGCAGCTTACGTCCTAGCGGGAGCAACACCGGGGAGCTGTTTTTT. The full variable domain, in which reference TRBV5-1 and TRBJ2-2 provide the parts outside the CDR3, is KAGVTQTPRYLIKTRGQQVTLSCSPISGHRSVSWYQQTPGQGLQFLFEYFSETQRNKGNFPGRFSGRQFSNSRSEMNVSTLELGDSALYLCASSLRPSGSNTGELFFGEGSRLTVL.

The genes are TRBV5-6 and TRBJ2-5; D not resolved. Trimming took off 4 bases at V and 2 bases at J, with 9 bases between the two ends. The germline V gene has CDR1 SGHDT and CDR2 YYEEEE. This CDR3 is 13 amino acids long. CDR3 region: CASSRTIQETQYF. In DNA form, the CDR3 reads TGTGCCAGCAGCAGGACGATTCAAGAGACCCAGTACTTC.

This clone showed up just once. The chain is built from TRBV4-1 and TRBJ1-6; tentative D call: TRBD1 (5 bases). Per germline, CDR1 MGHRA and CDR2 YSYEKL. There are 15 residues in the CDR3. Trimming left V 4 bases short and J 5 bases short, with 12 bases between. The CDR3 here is CASSPTGTNNSPLHF. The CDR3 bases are TGCGCCAGCAGCCCTACCGGGACTAATAATTCACCCCTCCACTTT.

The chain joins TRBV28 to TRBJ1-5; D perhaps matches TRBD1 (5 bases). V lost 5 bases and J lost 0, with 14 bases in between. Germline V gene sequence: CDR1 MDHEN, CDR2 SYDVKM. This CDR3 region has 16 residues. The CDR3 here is CASSREGSYSNQPQHF. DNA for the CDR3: TGTGCCAGCAGTCGAGAGGGGAGCTATAGCAATCAGCCCCAGCATTTT. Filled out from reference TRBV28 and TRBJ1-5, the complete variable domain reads DVKVTQSSRYLVKRTGEKVFLECVQDMDHENMFWYRQDPGLGLRLIYFSYDVKMKEKGDIPEGYSVSREKKERFSLILESASTNQTSMYLCASSREGSYSNQPQHFGDGTRLSIL.

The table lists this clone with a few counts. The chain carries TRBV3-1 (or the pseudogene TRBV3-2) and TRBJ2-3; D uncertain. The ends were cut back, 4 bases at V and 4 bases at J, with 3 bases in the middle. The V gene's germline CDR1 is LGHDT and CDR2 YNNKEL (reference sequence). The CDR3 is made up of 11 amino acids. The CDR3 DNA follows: TGTGCCAGCAGCCGAGCAGATACGCAGTATTTT. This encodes CASSRADTQYF.

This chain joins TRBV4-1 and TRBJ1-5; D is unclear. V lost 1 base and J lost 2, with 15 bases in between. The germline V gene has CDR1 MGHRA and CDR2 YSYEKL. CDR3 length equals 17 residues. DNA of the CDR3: TGCGCCAGCAGCCAAGTCGGAGGCCCTGGAGGCAATCAGCCCCAGCATTTT. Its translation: CASSQVGGPGGNQPQHF.

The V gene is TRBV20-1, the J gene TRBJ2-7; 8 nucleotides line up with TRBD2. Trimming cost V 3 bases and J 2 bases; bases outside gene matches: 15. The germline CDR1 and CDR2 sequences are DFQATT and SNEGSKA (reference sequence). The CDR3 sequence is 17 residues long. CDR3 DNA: TGCAGTGCTAGTGACCCCAGGGGACTAGACCTAACCTACGAGCAGTACTTC. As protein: CSASDPRGLDLTYEQYF.

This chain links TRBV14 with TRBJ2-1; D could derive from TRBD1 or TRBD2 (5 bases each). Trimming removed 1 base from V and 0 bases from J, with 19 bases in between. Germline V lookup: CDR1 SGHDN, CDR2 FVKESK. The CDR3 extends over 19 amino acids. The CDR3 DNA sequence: TGTGCCAGCAGCCAAGTGCCGGGACCTTTCGATAGCTCCTACAATGAGCAGTTCTTC. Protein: CASSQVPGPFDSSYNEQFF. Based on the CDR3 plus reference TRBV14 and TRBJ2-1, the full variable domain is EAGVTQFPSHSVIEKGQTVTLRCDPISGHDNLYWYRRVMGKEIKFLLHFVKESKQDESGMPNNRFLAERTGGTYSTLKVQPAELEDSGVYFCASSQVPGPFDSSYNEQFFGPGTRLTVL.

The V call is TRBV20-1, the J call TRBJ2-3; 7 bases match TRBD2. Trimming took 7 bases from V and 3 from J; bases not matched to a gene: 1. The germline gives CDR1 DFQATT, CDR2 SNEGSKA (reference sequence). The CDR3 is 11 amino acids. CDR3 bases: TGCAGTGGGGAGGGTACAGATACGCAGTATTTT. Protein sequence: CSGEGTDTQYF.

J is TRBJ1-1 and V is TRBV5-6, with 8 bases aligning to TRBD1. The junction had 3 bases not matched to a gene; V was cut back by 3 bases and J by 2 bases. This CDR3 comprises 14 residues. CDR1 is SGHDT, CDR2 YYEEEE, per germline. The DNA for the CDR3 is TGTGCCAGCAGCTGGACAGGGCTAAACACTGAAGCTTTCTTT. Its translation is CASSWTGLNTEAFF.

DNA of the CDR3: TGTGCCAGTAGTACCCGCGGGGGGGTCAATCAGCCCCAGCATTTT. Protein product: CASSTRGGVNQPQHF. This chain uses TRBV19 with TRBJ1-5; a weak D match, TRBD1 (5 bases). The V gene's germline CDR1 is LNHDA and CDR2 SQIVND (reference sequence). This CDR3 is 15 amino acids long. Trimming removed 4 bases from V and 3 bases from J, with 13 bases in between.

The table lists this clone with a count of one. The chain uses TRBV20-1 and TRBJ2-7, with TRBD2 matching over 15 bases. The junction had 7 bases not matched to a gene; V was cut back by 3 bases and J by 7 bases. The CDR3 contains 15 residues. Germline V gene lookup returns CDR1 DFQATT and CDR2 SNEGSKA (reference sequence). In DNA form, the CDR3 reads TGCAGTGCTAGTTCCGGGACTAGCGGGAGGAGGGAGCAGTACTTC. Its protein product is CSASSGTSGRREQYF.

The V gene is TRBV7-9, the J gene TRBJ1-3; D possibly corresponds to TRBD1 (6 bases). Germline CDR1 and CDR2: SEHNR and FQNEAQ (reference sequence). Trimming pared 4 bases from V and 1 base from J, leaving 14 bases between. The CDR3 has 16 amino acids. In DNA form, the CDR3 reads TGTGCCAGCAGCTCCCAGCCAGGGGTTTCTGGAAACACCATATATTTT. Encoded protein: CASSSQPGVSGNTIYF. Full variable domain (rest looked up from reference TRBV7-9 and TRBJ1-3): DTGVSQNPRHKITKRGQNVTFRCDPISEHNRLYWYRQTLGQGPEFLTYFQNEAQLEKSRLLSDRFSAERPKGSFSTLEIQRTEQGDSAMYLCASSSQPGVSGNTIYFGEGSWLTVV.

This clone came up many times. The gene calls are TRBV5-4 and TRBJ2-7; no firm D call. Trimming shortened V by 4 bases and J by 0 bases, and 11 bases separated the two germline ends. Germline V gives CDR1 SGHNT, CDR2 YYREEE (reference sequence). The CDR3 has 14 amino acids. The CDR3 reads CASSTIATSYEQYF. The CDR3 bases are TGTGCCAGCAGCACGATTGCAACCTCCTACGAGCAGTACTTC.

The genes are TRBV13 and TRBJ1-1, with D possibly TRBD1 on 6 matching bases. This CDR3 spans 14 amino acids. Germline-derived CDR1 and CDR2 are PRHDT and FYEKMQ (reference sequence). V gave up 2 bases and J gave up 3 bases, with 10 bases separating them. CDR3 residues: CASSLLGAHTEAFF. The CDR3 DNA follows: TGTGCCAGCAGCTTATTGGGGGCCCACACTGAAGCTTTCTTT.

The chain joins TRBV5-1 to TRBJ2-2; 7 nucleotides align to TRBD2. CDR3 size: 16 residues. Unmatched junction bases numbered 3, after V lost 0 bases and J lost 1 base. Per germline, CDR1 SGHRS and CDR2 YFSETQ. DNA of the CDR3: TGCGCCAGCAGCTTGGGACGGGGGGTGAACACCGGGGAGCTGTTTTTT. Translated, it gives CASSLGRGVNTGELFF.